A selection of T cell receptor beta chains follows, all from one sample in a study of cytomegalovirus exposure and HLA in healthy donors. Sequencing was performed with immunoSEQ multiplex PCR; in TCRdb, only in-frame clones are kept and a portion is missing. The sample holds 100,000 to 130,000 clones, approximately 79% seen once. Material: PBMCs. These receptors all stem from a woman aged 40 to 50 in good health and CMV-seropositive. Both conserved end residues are part of each CDR3. D genes are given only for firm matches. Some rows have no size entry. The others give once, few or many, or a class for an expanded clone.

CDR3aa: CASSSDRVHTF
CDR3nt: TGTGCCAGCAGTTCCGACAGGGTACACACCTTC
d_gene: TRBD1
v_gene: TRBV5-4
abundance: .
j_gene: TRBJ1-2

CDR3aa: CASGLGGTDTQYF
CDR3nt: TGCGCCAGCGGCCTCGGGGGCACAGATACGCAGTATTTT
d_gene: .
v_gene: TRBV5-1
abundance: .
j_gene: TRBJ2-3

CDR3aa: CASGGLYTDTQYF
CDR3nt: TGTGCCAGCGGGGGGTTATACACAGATACGCAGTATTTT
d_gene: .
v_gene: TRBV7-2
abundance: few
j_gene: TRBJ2-3

CDR3aa: CASSRSSSSGANVLTF
CDR3nt: TGCGCCAGCAGCCGTTCATCCAGCTCTGGGGCCAACGTCCTGACTTTC
d_gene: .
v_gene: TRBV4-1
abundance: .
j_gene: TRBJ2-6

CDR3aa: CASSLIDLSHEQYF
CDR3nt: TGTGCCAGCAGCTTAATCGACTTAAGCCACGAGCAGTACTTC
d_gene: .
v_gene: TRBV7-2
abundance: .
j_gene: TRBJ2-7

CDR3aa: CASSSRTGRLNYGYTF
CDR3nt: TGTGCCAGCAGCTCCCGGACAGGCCGCCTTAACTATGGCTACACCTTC
d_gene: TRBD1
v_gene: TRBV5-6
abundance: once
j_gene: TRBJ1-2

CDR3aa: CASSVGLGAVANYGYTF
CDR3nt: TGTGCCAGCAGCGTAGGTCTGGGGGCAGTGGCTAACTATGGCTACACCTTC
d_gene: .
v_gene: TRBV9
abundance: .
j_gene: TRBJ1-2

CDR3aa: CASSDWGEEGTEAFF
CDR3nt: TGTGCCAGCAGTGATTGGGGCGAGGAGGGGACTGAAGCTTTCTTT
d_gene: .
v_gene: TRBV25-1
abundance: .
j_gene: TRBJ1-1

CDR3aa: CASSHPGQGARGNTIYF
CDR3nt: TGCGCCAGCAGCCACCCCGGACAGGGGGCGCGGGGAAACACCATATATTTT
d_gene: TRBD1
v_gene: TRBV4-1
abundance: .
j_gene: TRBJ1-3

CDR3aa: CAISEGGSRNYGYTF
CDR3nt: TGTGCCATCAGTGAGGGAGGGAGCCGTAACTATGGCTACACCTTC
d_gene: .
v_gene: TRBV10-3
abundance: .
j_gene: TRBJ1-2

CDR3aa: CASSPGTGLYEQYF
CDR3nt: TGTGCCAGCAGCCCCGGGACAGGACTCTACGAGCAGTACTTC
d_gene: TRBD1
v_gene: TRBV5-8
abundance: .
j_gene: TRBJ2-7

CDR3aa: CASSLQGTDGYTF
CDR3nt: TGTGCCAGCAGCCTACAGGGAACGGATGGCTACACCTTC
d_gene: .
v_gene: TRBV7-9
abundance: .
j_gene: TRBJ1-2

CDR3aa: CASRLGGIQPQHF
CDR3nt: TGTGCCAGCAGACTCGGGGGAATTCAGCCCCAGCATTTT
d_gene: .
v_gene: TRBV7-2
abundance: .
j_gene: TRBJ1-5

CDR3aa: CASRRTGTVGEQYF
CDR3nt: TGTGCCAGCAGACGTACCGGGACAGTCGGCGAGCAGTACTTC
d_gene: TRBD1
v_gene: TRBV6-5
abundance: many
j_gene: TRBJ2-7

CDR3aa: CASSLLGGYEQYF
CDR3nt: TGTGCCAGCAGCTTATTGGGAGGCTACGAGCAGTACTTC
d_gene: .
v_gene: TRBV7-9
abundance: .
j_gene: TRBJ2-7

CDR3aa: CSVRRGTEAFF
CDR3nt: TGCAGTGTCAGACGGGGGACTGAAGCTTTCTTT
d_gene: .
v_gene: TRBV20-1
abundance: few
j_gene: TRBJ1-1

CDR3aa: CASSLGGTGASRTPLHF
CDR3nt: TGCGCCAGCAGCCTGGGAGGGACAGGGGCGAGCCGGACACCCCTCCACTTT
d_gene: TRBD1
v_gene: TRBV5-1
abundance: .
j_gene: TRBJ1-6

CDR3aa: CASSRGRGGSTDTQYF
CDR3nt: TGCGCCAGCAGTAGGGGGCGGGGGGGAAGTACAGATACGCAGTATTTT
d_gene: TRBD2
v_gene: TRBV4-1
abundance: few
j_gene: TRBJ2-3

CDR3aa: CASSFRTPSTDTQYF
CDR3nt: TGCGCCAGCAGCTTTAGGACTCCCAGCACAGATACGCAGTATTTT
d_gene: .
v_gene: TRBV5-1
abundance: .
j_gene: TRBJ2-3

CDR3aa: CASRYYTEAFF
CDR3nt: TGTGCCAGCAGGTACTACACTGAAGCTTTCTTT
d_gene: .
v_gene: TRBV28
abundance: .
j_gene: TRBJ1-1

CDR3aa: CASSAQSGARTF
CDR3nt: TGTGCCAGCAGCGCTCAATCAGGTGCTCGCACCTTC
d_gene: .
v_gene: TRBV7-2
abundance: .
j_gene: TRBJ1-2

CDR3aa: CASSQDFGRGMDIQYF
CDR3nt: TGTGCCAGCAGCCAAGATTTTGGCAGGGGTATGGACATTCAGTACTTC
d_gene: .
v_gene: TRBV4-2
abundance: .
j_gene: TRBJ2-4

CDR3aa: CASSIPRGRLGTGRNTEAFF
CDR3nt: TGTGCCAGTAGTATTCCCAGGGGGCGCCTAGGAACGGGTCGGAACACTGAAGCTTTCTTT
d_gene: TRBD1
v_gene: TRBV19
abundance: .
j_gene: TRBJ1-1

CDR3aa: CASSQEGTGNEKLFF
CDR3nt: TGCGCCAGCAGCCAAGAAGGGACAGGGAATGAAAAACTGTTTTTT
d_gene: TRBD1
v_gene: TRBV4-3
abundance: .
j_gene: TRBJ1-4

CDR3aa: CASRDRITGELFF
CDR3nt: TGCGCCAGCAGGGACAGGATAACCGGGGAGCTGTTTTTT
d_gene: TRBD1
v_gene: TRBV5-1
abundance: .
j_gene: TRBJ2-2

CDR3aa: CASSVGLAKTFYEQYF
CDR3nt: TGTGCCAGCAGCGTAGGTCTAGCAAAAACCTTCTACGAGCAGTACTTC
d_gene: .
v_gene: TRBV9
abundance: .
j_gene: TRBJ2-7

CDR3aa: CASSLVVSNSPLHF
CDR3nt: TGTGCCAGCAGCTTAGTAGTTTCTAATTCACCCCTCCACTTT
d_gene: .
v_gene: TRBV7-2
abundance: .
j_gene: TRBJ1-6

CDR3aa: CASSSGGWVDNSPLHF
CDR3nt: TGTGCCAGCAGCTCGGGAGGTTGGGTCGACAATTCACCCCTCCACTTT
d_gene: .
v_gene: TRBV5-6
abundance: .
j_gene: TRBJ1-6

CDR3aa: CASNLPGQGWRKNIQYF
CDR3nt: TGTGCCAGTAACCTACCGGGACAGGGGTGGAGAAAAAACATTCAGTACTTC
d_gene: TRBD1
v_gene: TRBV19
abundance: .
j_gene: TRBJ2-4

CDR3aa: CATSWGVRSPLHF
CDR3nt: TGTGCCACCAGCTGGGGGGTACGGTCACCCCTCCACTTT
d_gene: .
v_gene: TRBV15
abundance: .
j_gene: TRBJ1-6

CDR3aa: CASSADTYEQYF
CDR3nt: TGCGCCAGCAGCGCCGACACCTACGAGCAGTACTTC
d_gene: .
v_gene: TRBV5-1
abundance: few
j_gene: TRBJ2-7

CDR3aa: CASRLNQPRAFF
CDR3nt: TGTGCCAGCAGACTAAACCAGCCCAGAGCTTTCTTT
d_gene: .
v_gene: TRBV2
abundance: .
j_gene: TRBJ1-1

CDR3aa: CASRRQGENEQYF
CDR3nt: TGCGCCAGCAGAAGACAGGGTGAGAACGAGCAGTACTTC
d_gene: TRBD1
v_gene: TRBV5-1
abundance: .
j_gene: TRBJ2-7

CDR3aa: CASSISGQGSPYSNQPQHF
CDR3nt: TGTGCCAGCAGCATTTCGGGACAGGGTTCTCCTTATAGCAATCAGCCCCAGCATTTT
d_gene: .
v_gene: TRBV21-1
abundance: few
j_gene: TRBJ1-5

CDR3aa: CASSYGPNYNEQFF
CDR3nt: TGTGCCAGCAGTTACGGGCCGAACTACAATGAGCAGTTCTTC
d_gene: .
v_gene: TRBV6-5
abundance: .
j_gene: TRBJ2-1

CDR3aa: CASSSLSNYGYTF
CDR3nt: TGTGCCAGCAGCTCCCTCTCCAACTATGGCTACACCTTC
d_gene: .
v_gene: TRBV7-8
abundance: once
j_gene: TRBJ1-2

CDR3aa: CASSLAEPGQGFEQYF
CDR3nt: TGCGCCAGCAGCTTGGCCGAACCGGGACAGGGTTTCGAGCAGTACTTC
d_gene: TRBD1
v_gene: TRBV5-1
abundance: .
j_gene: TRBJ2-7

CDR3aa: CASSLPLGQGFETQYF
CDR3nt: TGCGCCAGCAGCCTCCCCCTCGGACAGGGGTTTGAGACCCAGTACTTC
d_gene: TRBD1
v_gene: TRBV5-1
abundance: .
j_gene: TRBJ2-5

CDR3aa: CASSSTGREPHF
CDR3nt: TGTGCCAGCAGCTCAACAGGGAGGGAGCCGCACTTC
d_gene: .
v_gene: TRBV7-9
abundance: few
j_gene: TRBJ2-7

CDR3aa: CASSLHGTDTEAFF
CDR3nt: TGTGCCAGCAGCTTACACGGGACAGACACTGAAGCTTTCTTT
d_gene: TRBD1
v_gene: TRBV7-9
abundance: .
j_gene: TRBJ1-1

CDR3aa: CASHPGGQGYYGYTF
CDR3nt: TGCGCCAGCCACCCGGGGGGACAGGGGTACTATGGCTACACCTTC
d_gene: TRBD1
v_gene: TRBV5-1
abundance: .
j_gene: TRBJ1-2

CDR3aa: CSVDRGSGANVLTF
CDR3nt: TGCAGCGTTGACAGGGGGTCTGGGGCCAACGTCCTGACTTTC
d_gene: TRBD1
v_gene: TRBV29-1
abundance: .
j_gene: TRBJ2-6

CDR3aa: CASSPQSGRDTGELFF
CDR3nt: TGTGCCAGCTCACCCCAAAGTGGCAGGGATACCGGGGAGCTGTTTTTT
d_gene: .
v_gene: TRBV18
abundance: .
j_gene: TRBJ2-2

CDR3aa: CASSPPSRVGTYEQYF
CDR3nt: TGTGCCAGCAGCCCACCGTCCCGGGTCGGCACCTACGAGCAGTACTTC
d_gene: .
v_gene: TRBV7-8
abundance: .
j_gene: TRBJ2-7

CDR3aa: CASSLTQADSPLHF
CDR3nt: TGCGCCAGCAGCCTCACCCAAGCGGATTCACCCCTCCACTTT
d_gene: .
v_gene: TRBV4-1
abundance: .
j_gene: TRBJ1-6

CDR3aa: CASSWTQDQPQHF
CDR3nt: TGTGCCAGCAGCTGGACTCAGGATCAGCCCCAGCATTTT
d_gene: .
v_gene: TRBV7-9
abundance: once
j_gene: TRBJ1-5

CDR3aa: CASSYSSLRNTEAFF
CDR3nt: TGTGCCAGCAGTTACTCGAGTCTCCGGAACACTGAAGCTTTCTTT
d_gene: .
v_gene: TRBV6-5
abundance: .
j_gene: TRBJ1-1

CDR3aa: CASSTLLQGAGEQYF
CDR3nt: TGCGCCAGCAGCACCCTCCTACAGGGGGCCGGCGAGCAGTACTTC
d_gene: TRBD1
v_gene: TRBV5-1
abundance: .
j_gene: TRBJ2-7

CDR3aa: CARWVRGHSPLHF
CDR3nt: TGCGCCAGGTGGGTCCGAGGTCATTCACCCCTCCACTTT
d_gene: .
v_gene: TRBV5-1
abundance: once
j_gene: TRBJ1-6